These 9 T cell receptor beta chains share one sample of origin, sequenced in a study of early T cells in non-severe SARS-CoV-2 infection. Each CDR3 protein gets one entry after TCRdb re-called the 5' RACE reads with MiXCR. The table includes 50,000 to 60,000 distinct CDR3 sequences, around 6.6% detected once. The specimen comprised whole blood, sampled at baseline. The receptors were sampled from an adult who was a healthcare worker with PCR-confirmed SARS-CoV-2 infection or an uninfected control (not recorded which).

The V and J genes are TRBV7-9 and TRBJ1-2; D uncertain. Germline-derived CDR1 and CDR2 are SEHNR and FQNEAQ (reference sequence). The germline V and J ends were trimmed by 8 bases and 3 bases, with 10 bases remaining between them. The CDR3 contains 12 residues. The CDR3 is CASDSGDYGYTF. CDR3 sequence (DNA): TGTGCCAGCGACTCAGGAGACTATGGCTACACCTTC.

The J gene is TRBJ2-7, the V gene TRBV28, with TRBD2 matching 10 bases. CDR1 and CDR2 from the germline V gene are MDHEN and SYDVKM. Unmatched junction bases numbered 7, after V lost 6 bases and J lost 2 bases. The CDR3 covers 15 residues. The CDR3 protein is CASSRSSGGTYEQYF. The DNA of the CDR3 is TGTGCCAGCAGCCGTTCTAGCGGGGGAACCTACGAGCAGTACTTC.

This clonotype has ten or more counts. The chain couples TRBV20-1 to TRBJ1-1, with a tentative D call TRBD1 (6 bases). The CDR3 spans 13 residues. Trimming cost V 0 bases and J 3 bases, with 8 bases left between them. Germline loops: CDR1 DFQATT, CDR2 SNEGSKA (reference sequence). The CDR3 DNA follows: TGCAGTGCTAGAGAAGACAGGTACACTGAAGCTTTCTTT. It yields the protein CSAREDRYTEAFF.

This clonotype was seen at least ten times. Germline and junction disagree at one end, which may indicate a read error. V and J are TRBV7-9 and TRBJ2-7; TRBD1 might be the D (6 bases). Germline CDR1 reads SEHNR; CDR2 reads FQNEAQ (reference sequence). The CDR3 extends over 11 amino acids. CDR3 sequence reads: CASSLAGASRF. In nucleotides, the CDR3 is TGTGCCAGCAGCTTAGCGGGGGCCTCCCGCTTC.

This clonotype was seen a few times. The rearrangement joins TRBV7-8 to TRBJ1-5, with a possible D match to TRBD1 (5 bases). There are 16 residues in the CDR3. Germline lookup yields CDR1 SGHVS and CDR2 FQNEAQ. Trimming cost V 0 bases and J 5 bases, with 14 bases left between them. The chain's CDR3 is CASSLAGVLGHQPQHF. The CDR3 nucleotides read TGTGCCAGCAGCTTAGCAGGGGTGCTTGGCCATCAGCCCCAGCATTTT.

There are many counts of this clonotype. This sequence joins TRBV28 and TRBJ2-1; D is perhaps TRBD1 (5 bases). The CDR3 is 17 residues long. Per germline, CDR1 MDHEN and CDR2 SYDVKM. Trimming stripped 3 bases from V and 3 bases from J, with 18 bases between. The CDR3 nucleotides are TGTGCCAGCAGTTTGATCTTTTTAGGGGCGGACTACAATGAGCAGTTCTTC. This gives the protein CASSLIFLGADYNEQFF.

The chain joins TRBV9 to TRBJ2-7, with 7 bases fitting TRBD1. Germline CDR1 SGDLS, CDR2 YYNGEE. The CDR3 contains 17 residues. J was trimmed by 2 bases and V by 4 bases; bases with no gene match: 15. The CDR3 DNA is TGTGCCAGCAGCTCGACCCAACAGGGGTATGGGACCTACGAGCAGTACTTC. This codes for CASSSTQQGYGTYEQYF.

This clonotype was seen at least ten times. The V call is TRBV11-1, the J call TRBJ1-1; no clear D gene. Germline loops: CDR1 SGHAT, CDR2 FQDESV (reference sequence). This CDR3 is built from 14 residues. The V end lost 5 bases, the J end lost 6 bases, and 16 bases lay between the germline ends. CDR3 sequence reads: CASSLTRGRAEAFF. The CDR3 bases are TGTGCCAGCAGCCTCACACGCGGGCGGGCTGAAGCTTTCTTT.

Many counts were recorded for this clonotype. The rearrangement links TRBV4-3 to TRBJ2-1; D may match TRBD1 or TRBD2 (5 bases each). V gave up 3 bases and J gave up 7 bases, with 16 bases separating them. The germline V gene has CDR1 LGHNA and CDR2 YSLEER. The CDR3 runs to 15 residues. CDR3 sequence reads: CASSQDRGPGNEQFF. The DNA for the CDR3 is TGCGCCAGCAGCCAGGACCGGGGCCCTGGGAATGAGCAGTTCTTC.